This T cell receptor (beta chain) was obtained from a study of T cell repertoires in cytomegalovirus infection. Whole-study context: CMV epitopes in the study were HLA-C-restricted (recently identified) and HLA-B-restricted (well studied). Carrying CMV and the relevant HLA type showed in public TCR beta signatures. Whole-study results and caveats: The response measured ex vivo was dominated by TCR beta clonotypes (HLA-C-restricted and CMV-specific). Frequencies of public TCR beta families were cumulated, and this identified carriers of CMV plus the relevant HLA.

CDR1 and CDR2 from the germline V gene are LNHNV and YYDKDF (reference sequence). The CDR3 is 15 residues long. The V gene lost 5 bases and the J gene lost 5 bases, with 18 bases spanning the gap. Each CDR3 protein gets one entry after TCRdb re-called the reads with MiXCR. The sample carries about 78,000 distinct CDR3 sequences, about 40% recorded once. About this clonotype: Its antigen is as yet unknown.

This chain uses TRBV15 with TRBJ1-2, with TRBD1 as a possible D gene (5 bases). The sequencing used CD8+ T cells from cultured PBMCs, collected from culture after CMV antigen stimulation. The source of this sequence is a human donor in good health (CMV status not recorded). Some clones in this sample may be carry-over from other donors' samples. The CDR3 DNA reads TGTGCCACCAGCGCGGGACCGTCGATTAATTATGGCTACACCTTC. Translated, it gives CATSAGPSINYGYTF.